These 4 T cell receptor beta chains came from one sample sequenced in a study of shared clonotypes between healthy human individuals. The table came from immunoSEQ multiplex PCR; TCRdb's copy has only in-frame clones and leaves some out. In the table there are approximately 2,300,000 clones, about 90% of which are singletons. The sequenced sample was naive CD4+ T cells from PBMCs. Subset: CD45RA+ positively selected. These receptors were collected from a man aged 18 to 29 in good health. Some clones in this sample may be carry-over from other donors' samples.

This clone was found once. This chain joins TRBV7-8 and TRBJ2-2, with TRBD1 matching 7 bases. Per germline, CDR1 SGHVS and CDR2 FQNEAQ. The CDR3 length is 16 residues. V shed 4 bases, J shed 3 bases, and the junction held 8 bases outside the gene matches. This CDR3 is CASSSVDRAYTGELFF. The CDR3 nucleotides are TGTGCCAGCAGCTCCGTCGACAGGGCGTACACCGGGGAGCTGTTTTTT.

The chain joins TRBV4-2 to TRBJ2-5, with TRBD2 matching 8 bases. CDR3 length: 18 residues. The germline gives CDR1 LGHNA, CDR2 YNFKEQ. V was pared by 4 bases and J by 7 bases, with 20 bases of the junction left unmatched. The CDR3 DNA reads as TGTGCCAGCAGCCCAGCATCCCCCCGGACTAGCCCCTTGGCGACCCAGTACTTC. Protein sequence: CASSPASPRTSPLATQYF.

The V and J genes are TRBV5-1 and TRBJ1-2, with 8 positions matching TRBD1. V gave up 3 bases and J gave up 6 bases; unmatched junction bases: 1. Germline CDR1 is SGHRS and CDR2 is YFSETQ. The CDR3 runs 12 residues. DNA of the CDR3: TGCGCCAGCAGCTGGGACAGGAATGGCTACACCTTC. Its protein product is CASSWDRNGYTF.

This chain uses TRBV28 with TRBJ2-6; D perhaps matches TRBD1 (5 bases). The CDR3 spans 15 residues. Trimming shortened V by 8 bases and J by 4 bases, and 15 bases separated the two germline ends. CDR1 and CDR2 (germline): MDHEN, SYDVKM. The DNA of the CDR3 is TGTGCCAGCGGTCTCGCAGGGTACGGGGCCAACGTCCTGACTTTC. Translation: CASGLAGYGANVLTF.